The subject of this entry is one T cell receptor (beta chain). Its target is unknown. As the method for making TCR beta libraries, quantitative 5'-RACE with molecular barcodes was used. Each CDR3 protein gets one entry after TCRdb re-called the 5' RACE reads with MiXCR. This sample has roughly 180,000 distinct CDR3 sequences, with around 13% found just once. This entry comes from a study of CD8 T cells in ankylosing spondylitis. Findings and caveats of the study: Matched ankylosing spondylitis synovial fluid reportedly contained a significantly enriched population of disease-linked clones.

J gave up 2 bases and V 6 bases, and 16 bases lay outside the gene matches. Germline CDR1 is MNHEY and CDR2 is SMNVEV (reference sequence). The CDR3 is 18 residues long. Material for sequencing was blood, either unsorted or a sorted T cell fraction (not recorded which). This clonotype originated in a female donor with ankylosing spondylitis or in good health (not recorded which). This chain uses TRBV27 with TRBJ2-7; 10 bases match TRBD2. Written as DNA, the CDR3 is TGTGCCAGCAGCTTAGGGCCCCCTAGCGGGAGTATCACCTACGAGCAGTACTTC. Translation: CASSLGPPSGSITYEQYF.